The rows below give T cell receptor beta chains drawn from one sample of a study of blood T cell repertoires in COVID-19. Sequencing was performed with immunoSEQ multiplex PCR; in TCRdb, only in-frame clones are kept and a portion is missing. This table holds 65,000 or so clones, 76% found once. Sequencing was carried out using peripheral blood. These receptors were collected from a woman in her fifties or sixties with active or convalescent COVID-19. Each CDR3 is given with its conserved first and last residue. A D gene is named only where the DNA matches it firmly. Not all rows give a size; the values are once, few, many and, for expanded clones, a class.

CDR3,DNA,length,V,J,D,size
CASRLAGGKNQPQHF,TGTGCAAGTCGCTTAGCGGGAGGGAAGAATCAGCCCCAGCATTTT,15,TRBV12-2,TRBJ1-5,NA,NA
CASTIDSDYGYTF,TGTGCCAGCACCATCGACAGTGACTATGGCTACACCTTC,13,TRBV12-3/TRBV12-4,TRBJ1-2,NA,few
CASSGGTGGNQPQHF,TGTGCCAGCAGCGGTGGGACAGGGGGCAATCAGCCCCAGCATTTT,15,TRBV27,TRBJ1-5,TRBD1,NA
CASSPGGTGPNEKLFF,TGTGCCAGCAGTCCAGGGGGGACCGGGCCGAATGAAAAACTGTTTTTT,16,TRBV2,TRBJ1-4,TRBD1,NA
CASSPTTAEETQYF,TGTGCCAGTAGTCCAACGACAGCTGAAGAGACCCAGTACTTC,14,TRBV19,TRBJ2-5,NA,NA
CASRYSGQETQYF,TGTGCCAGCAGATACAGCGGCCAAGAGACCCAGTACTTC,13,TRBV6-2/TRBV6-3,TRBJ2-5,NA,NA
CASSPGTSGGGYTF,TGTGCCAGCTCCCCCGGGACAAGCGGAGGAGGCTACACCTTC,14,TRBV18,TRBJ1-2,NA,NA
CASSPERVRNTEAFF,TGTGCCAGCTCACCAGAGAGGGTGCGGAACACTGAAGCTTTCTTT,15,TRBV18,TRBJ1-1,NA,NA
CASRGGLAGNNEQFF,TGTGCCAGCCGTGGGGGACTAGCGGGGAACAATGAGCAGTTCTTC,15,TRBV6-6,TRBJ2-1,TRBD2,NA
CASSEGGLTGYGYTF,TGTGCCAGCAGCGAGGGGGGGTTAACCGGCTATGGCTACACCTTC,15,TRBV5-4,TRBJ1-2,NA,NA
CASSGVRGTEAFF,TGTGCCAGCAGTGGAGTCCGGGGCACTGAAGCTTTCTTT,13,TRBV2,TRBJ1-1,NA,NA
CSASGSPNNEQFF,TGCAGCGCTAGCGGGAGCCCGAACAATGAGCAGTTCTTC,13,TRBV29-1,TRBJ2-1,TRBD2,NA
CASTPLLAGVVKNIQYF,TGTGCCAGCACCCCTCTCCTAGCGGGAGTTGTCAAAAACATTCAGTACTTC,17,TRBV2,TRBJ2-4,TRBD2,NA
CASSIAGQGALSNQPQHF,TGTGCCAGTAGTATAGCAGGACAGGGGGCCCTGAGCAATCAGCCCCAGCATTTT,18,TRBV19,TRBJ1-5,TRBD1,NA
CASSPTPGSRVYEQYF,TGTGCCAGCAGTCCCACCCCCGGGAGTCGGGTCTACGAGCAGTACTTC,16,TRBV6-6,TRBJ2-7,NA,few
CASSLYQAGNTGELFF,TGTGCCAGCAGCTTGTATCAGGCCGGGAACACCGGGGAGCTGTTTTTT,16,TRBV5-6,TRBJ2-2,NA,few
CASSQEPVSSYNSPLHF,TGCGCCAGCAGCCAAGAACCAGTCAGCTCCTATAATTCACCCCTCCACTTT,17,TRBV4-1,TRBJ1-6,NA,once
CASSLLAGRHEQYF,TGTGCCAGCAGTTTGCTAGCGGGCAGGCACGAGCAGTACTTC,14,TRBV27,TRBJ2-7,TRBD2,few
CASSLAGQGENSPLHF,TGTGCCAGCAGCTTGGCAGGCCAGGGGGAAAATTCACCCCTCCACTTT,16,TRBV5-4,TRBJ1-6,TRBD1,NA
CASGPYNGATEAFF,TGTGCTAGTGGCCCTTACAACGGAGCGACTGAAGCTTTCTTT,14,TRBV12-5,TRBJ1-1,NA,NA
CASSSLAGSTDTQYF,TGTGCCAGCTCCAGCTTAGCGGGTAGCACAGATACGCAGTATTTT,15,TRBV19,TRBJ2-3,TRBD2,once
CSASRLAGAEFF,TGCAGTGCTAGTCGGCTAGCGGGAGCGGAGTTCTTC,12,TRBV20-1,TRBJ2-1,TRBD2,NA
CASKNRDSIPYEQYF,TGTGCCAGCAAAAACCGGGACAGTATCCCCTACGAGCAGTACTTC,15,TRBV2,TRBJ2-7,TRBD1,few
CASSYLRGLYQETQYF,TGTGCCAGCAGTTATCTCAGGGGCCTGTACCAAGAGACCCAGTACTTC,16,TRBV6-2/TRBV6-3,TRBJ2-5,NA,NA
CASSSILAGGPNEQFF,TGTGCCAGCAGCTCAATACTAGCGGGAGGGCCCAATGAGCAGTTCTTC,16,TRBV3-1/TRBV3-2,TRBJ2-1,TRBD2,NA
CASSYSTGYGYTF,TGTGCCAGCAGTTACTCGACAGGCTATGGCTACACCTTC,13,TRBV6-2/TRBV6-3,TRBJ1-2,NA,few
CASSARGETQYF,TGTGCCAGCAGCGCGAGGGGGGAGACCCAGTACTTC,12,TRBV5-4,TRBJ2-5,NA,few
CASSLVGGRAGDTQYF,TGTGCCAGCAGCTTGGTCGGCGGGAGGGCCGGGGATACGCAGTATTTT,16,TRBV5-6,TRBJ2-3,TRBD2,few
CASSERTRWETQYF,TGTGCCAGCAGCGAACGGACTAGGTGGGAGACCCAGTACTTC,14,TRBV3-1/TRBV3-2,TRBJ2-5,TRBD2,NA
CASSLSWGGNEKLFF,TGTGCCAGCAGTTTATCGTGGGGGGGTAATGAAAAACTGTTTTTT,15,TRBV27,TRBJ1-4,NA,NA
CASKGLADYNEQFF,TGTGCCAGTAAGGGACTAGCGGACTACAATGAGCAGTTCTTC,14,TRBV19,TRBJ2-1,TRBD2,NA
CASSQDYRGKRTEAFF,TGTGCCAGCAGCCAAGATTATAGGGGGAAGAGGACTGAAGCTTTCTTT,16,TRBV4-2,TRBJ1-1,NA,once
CASSLGLAKMQFF,TGTGCCAGCAGTTTGGGACTAGCGAAAATGCAGTTCTTC,13,TRBV12-3/TRBV12-4,TRBJ2-1,TRBD2,NA
CASSPQQGSGYTF,TGTGCCAGCAGCCCGCAACAGGGTAGTGGCTACACCTTC,13,TRBV7-9,TRBJ1-2,NA,NA
CAWSAGSGTGGFAGYTF,TGTGCCTGGAGTGCAGGTTCCGGGACAGGGGGTTTTGCCGGCTACACCTTC,17,TRBV30,TRBJ1-2,TRBD1,NA
CASRATGGDNEKLFF,TGCGCCAGCAGAGCGACAGGGGGCGATAATGAAAAACTGTTTTTT,15,TRBV5-1,TRBJ1-4,TRBD1,NA
CASSLSNRGRGRSHEQYF,TGTGCCAGCAGCTTATCAAACCGGGGGCGCGGGAGGTCCCACGAGCAGTACTTC,18,TRBV7-9,TRBJ2-7,TRBD2,NA